Below, 19 T cell receptor beta chains from the same sample are listed, as sequenced in a study of blood T cell repertoires in COVID-19. The table came from immunoSEQ multiplex PCR; TCRdb's copy has only in-frame clones and leaves some out. The repertoire holds about 15,000 clones, with about 77% as singletons. The specimen sequenced was peripheral blood. The receptors originated from a human donor in a cohort sampled during active COVID-19.

The table lists this clone with a few counts. The chain links TRBV6-5 to TRBJ1-6; the D is unclear. The V and J ends lost 5 bases and 9 bases respectively, with 11 bases between them. The CDR3 is 13 amino acids. Germline V gene data show CDR1 as MNHEY and CDR2 as SVGAGI. In DNA form, the CDR3 reads TGTGCCAGCAGTAGTCAGGTCCGTTCACCCCTCCACTTT. Protein sequence: CASSSQVRSPLHF.

The rearrangement links TRBV6-5 to TRBJ2-7; D is possibly TRBD2 (5 bases). V lost 8 bases to trimming and J lost 0 bases, with 14 bases between them. CDR1 and CDR2 from the germline V gene are MNHEY and SVGAGI. The CDR3 covers 14 residues. The CDR3 region has the DNA TGTGCCAGCGGAGCGGACGGTAACTCCTACGAGCAGTACTTC. It translates to CASGADGNSYEQYF.

This clone was seen a handful of times. This chain uses TRBV28 with TRBJ2-1; 15 nucleotides line up with TRBD2. J lost 7 bases, V lost 4 bases, and 5 bases had no gene match. Germline V lookup: CDR1 MDHEN, CDR2 SYDVKM. CDR3 length: 16 residues. The DNA for the CDR3 is TGTGCCAGCAGTTCAGGACTAGCGGGGGGGAGGAATGAGCAGTTCTTC. Translation gives CASSSGLAGGRNEQFF.

A single count supports this clone. V gene TRBV7-9 combines with J gene TRBJ1-1, with 7 positions matching TRBD1. This CDR3 spans 13 amino acids. V lost 5 bases and J lost 7; bases outside the gene matches: 7. Looked up from germline, CDR1 is SEHNR and CDR2 is FQNEAQ (reference sequence). CDR3 loop: CASSVGQRNEAFF. The CDR3 DNA follows: TGTGCCAGCAGCGTGGGACAGAGGAATGAAGCTTTCTTT.

V usage is TRBV7-8 and J usage is TRBJ2-7; 14 bases align to TRBD2. V lost 5 bases and J lost 0; bases outside the gene matches: 9. The length of the CDR3 is 18 residues. CDR1 and CDR2 from the germline V gene are SGHVS and FQNEAQ. CDR3 residues: CASSAGTSGGLSSYEQYF. The CDR3 DNA follows: TGTGCCAGCAGCGCCGGGACTAGCGGGGGCCTCAGCTCCTACGAGCAGTACTTC.

This clone was observed a few times. CDR3 protein: CARHIPGQGDEQYF. The CDR3, as DNA: TGTGCCAGGCATATACCGGGACAGGGGGACGAGCAGTACTTC. V usage is TRBV14 and J usage is TRBJ2-7; 11 positions match TRBD1. Germline CDR1 and CDR2: SGHDN and FVKESK. V shed 9 bases, J shed 5 bases, and the junction held 9 bases outside the gene matches. The CDR3 covers 14 residues. The full variable domain, completed using reference TRBV14 and TRBJ2-7, is EAGVTQFPSHSVIEKGQTVTLRCDPISGHDNLYWYRRVMGKEIKFLLHFVKESKQDESGMPNNRFLAERTGGTYSTLKVQPAELEDSGVYFCARHIPGQGDEQYFGPGTRLTVT.

The genes are TRBV3-1 (or the pseudogene TRBV3-2) and TRBJ1-1; D gene unclear. CDR1 and CDR2 from the germline V gene are LGHDT and YNNKEL (reference sequence). With 2 bases removed from V and 0 bases from J, the gap between germline ends came to 7 bases. CDR3 length: 14 amino acids. The CDR3 reads CASSQIGLNTEAFF. The CDR3 DNA is TGTGCCAGCAGCCAAATCGGTTTGAACACTGAAGCTTTCTTT.

Within the sample, this clone is large (0.1 to 1%). As DNA, the CDR3 is TGTGCCAGCAGCGTTGCGGGACAGGGAGACGGATCACCCCTCCACTTT. Residues: CASSVAGQGDGSPLHF. The chain is built from TRBV9 and TRBJ1-6, with 9 positions matching TRBD1. Germline V CDR1 and CDR2: SGDLS, YYNGEE. This CDR3 region has 16 residues. V trimming: 2 bases; J trimming: 10 bases; junction bases outside the gene matches: 10.

The chain is built from TRBV5-1 and TRBJ2-5, with 10 bases that match TRBD2. Germline loops: CDR1 SGHRS, CDR2 YFSETQ. The CDR3 is 14 residues long. The ends lost 6 bases at V and 3 bases at J; junction bases unmatched: 5. The CDR3 protein is CASTLLAGKETQYF. CDR3 DNA sequence: TGCGCCAGCACTCTACTAGCGGGGAAAGAGACCCAGTACTTC.

This clone was seen once. CDR3 sequence: CSVSHSGLQETQYF. DNA for the CDR3: TGCAGCGTTAGTCACAGCGGGCTTCAAGAGACCCAGTACTTC. The rearrangement joins TRBV29-1 to TRBJ2-5; tentative D call: TRBD2 (6 bases). The CDR3 sequence is 14 residues long. The V end was cut by 5 bases, the J end by 2 bases, with 15 bases between. CDR1 and CDR2 from the germline V gene are SQVTM and ANQGSEA.

This chain joins TRBV6-1 and TRBJ1-6; the D is unclear. This CDR3 has 17 residues. V was cut by 0 bases and J by 5 bases, with 14 bases left in between. The V gene's germline CDR1 is MNHNS and CDR2 SASEGT. The CDR3 loop reads CASSEAHVSNNNSPLHF. The CDR3 coding sequence is TGTGCCAGCAGTGAAGCTCACGTTTCTAATAATAATTCACCCCTCCACTTT.

The chain couples TRBV6-5 to TRBJ1-5; D remains unclear. Germline CDR1 is MNHEY and CDR2 is SVGAGI. Trimming removed 7 bases from V and 0 bases from J, with 7 bases in between. This CDR3 has 13 residues. The CDR3: CASKLYSNQPQHF. CDR3 DNA: TGTGCCAGCAAACTATATAGCAATCAGCCCCAGCATTTT.

This clone was found a few times. The chain uses TRBV10-3 and TRBJ1-1, with 9 bases aligning to TRBD1. This CDR3 comprises 11 residues. Germline values: CDR1 ENHRY, CDR2 SYGVKD. J lost 7 bases, V lost 6 bases, and 0 bases had no gene match. CDR3 nucleotide sequence: TGTGCCATCAGGGGACAGGGTGAAGCTTTCTTT. Translating gives CAIRGQGEAFF.

This clone was counted once. The V gene is TRBV5-4, the J gene TRBJ2-3; 7 bases are shared with TRBD2. This CDR3 is built from 14 residues. In germline, CDR1 is SGHNT, CDR2 YYREEE (reference sequence). The V gene end was trimmed by 0 bases and the J gene end by 7 bases; junction bases not matched to a gene: 5. The CDR3 region has the DNA TGTGCCAGCAGCTTGGCGGGAGGAGGCAATACGCAGTATTTT. Translating gives CASSLAGGGNTQYF.

This clone was recorded only once. This sequence joins TRBV7-2 and TRBJ1-2; D gene ambiguous. Trimming took off 0 bases at V and 5 bases at J, with 16 bases between the two ends. There are 16 residues in the CDR3. Per germline, CDR1 SGHTA and CDR2 FQGNSA. Here the CDR3 reads CASSLADGEGGYGYTF. The DNA of the CDR3 is TGTGCCAGCAGCTTAGCGGACGGGGAAGGAGGGTATGGCTACACCTTC.

The chain uses TRBV29-1 and TRBJ2-7; TRBD1 agrees at 10 bases. The germline gives CDR1 SQVTM, CDR2 ANQGSEA. The CDR3 extends over 13 amino acids. V was pared by 7 bases and J by 6 bases, with 9 bases of the junction left unmatched. The CDR3 loop is CSAFGTGASEQYF. In DNA form, the CDR3 reads TGCAGCGCCTTCGGGACAGGGGCTTCCGAGCAGTACTTC.

V gene TRBV5-4 combines with J gene TRBJ2-7; possibly TRBD1 for D (6 bases). The length of the CDR3 is 14 residues. Germline CDR1 SGHNT, CDR2 YYREEE (reference sequence). The ends were cut back, 2 bases at V and 6 bases at J, with 15 bases in the middle. CDR3 protein: CASSLRSQGLEQYF. CDR3 sequence (DNA): TGTGCCAGCAGCTTACGATCACAGGGCCTCGAGCAGTACTTC.

The chain couples TRBV5-6 to TRBJ1-1, with a possible D match to TRBD1 (6 bases). The V end lost 1 base, the J end lost 4 bases, and 14 bases lay between the germline ends. The CDR3 has 15 residues. The germline V gene encodes CDR1 SGHDT and CDR2 YYEEEE. The CDR3 reads CASSLYGGGATEAFF. CDR3 nucleotides: TGTGCCAGCAGCTTGTATGGAGGGGGGGCCACTGAAGCTTTCTTT.

Only one count was recorded for this clone. This chain joins TRBV6-2 or TRBV6-3 and TRBJ2-2, with D hard to call. This CDR3 contains 14 residues. Germline CDR1 is MNHEY and CDR2 is SVGEGT. V was trimmed by 5 bases and J by 4 bases, leaving 11 bases between them. The chain's CDR3 is CASSPLSVTGELFF. The CDR3, as DNA: TGTGCCAGCAGTCCCCTCAGCGTCACCGGGGAGCTGTTTTTT.